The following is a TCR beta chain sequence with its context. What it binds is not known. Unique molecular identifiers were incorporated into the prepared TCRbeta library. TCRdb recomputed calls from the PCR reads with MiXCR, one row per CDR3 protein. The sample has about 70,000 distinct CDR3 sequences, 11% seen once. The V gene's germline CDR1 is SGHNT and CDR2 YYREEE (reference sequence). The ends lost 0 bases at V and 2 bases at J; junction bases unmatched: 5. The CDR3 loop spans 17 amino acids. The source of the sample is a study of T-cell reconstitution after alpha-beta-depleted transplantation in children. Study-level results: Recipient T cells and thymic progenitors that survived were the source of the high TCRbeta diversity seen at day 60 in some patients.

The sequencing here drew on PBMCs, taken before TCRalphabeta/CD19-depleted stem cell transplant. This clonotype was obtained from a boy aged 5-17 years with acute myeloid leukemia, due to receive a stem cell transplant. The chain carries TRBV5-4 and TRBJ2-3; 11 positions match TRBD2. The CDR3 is CASSLELAGAFTDTQYF. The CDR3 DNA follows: TGTGCCAGCAGCTTGGAACTAGCGGGGGCCTTCACAGATACGCAGTATTTT.